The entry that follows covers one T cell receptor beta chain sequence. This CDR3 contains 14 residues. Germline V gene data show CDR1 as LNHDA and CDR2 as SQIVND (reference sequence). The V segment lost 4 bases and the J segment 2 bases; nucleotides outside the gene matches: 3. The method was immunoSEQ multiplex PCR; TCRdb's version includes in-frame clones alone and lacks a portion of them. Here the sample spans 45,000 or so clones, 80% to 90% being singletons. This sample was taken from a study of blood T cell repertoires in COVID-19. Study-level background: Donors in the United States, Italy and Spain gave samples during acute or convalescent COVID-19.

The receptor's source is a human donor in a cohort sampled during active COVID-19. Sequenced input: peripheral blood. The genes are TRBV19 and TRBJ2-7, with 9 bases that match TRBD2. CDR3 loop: CASSTIAGAYEQYF. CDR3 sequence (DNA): TGTGCCAGTAGTACCATAGCGGGGGCCTACGAGCAGTACTTC.